Sequencing of this T cell receptor (beta chain) was carried out in a study of blood T cell repertoires in COVID-19 (dated by TCRdb to 2019 to 2021). Concerning the study at large: Samples covering the acute and convalescent phases of COVID-19 were provided by collaborators in the United States, Italy and Spain. The samples were drawn from two sources: the first 160 participants of the ongoing ImmuneRACE study, and 1,200 or so subjects contributed by 6 global collaborators. Deeply sampled blood TCRbeta repertoires from subjects exposed to, actively infected with, or recovered from COVID-19 were included in the dataset. The material from the prospective study consisted of cDNA or gDNA derived from T cells, B-cell-depleted T cells, or PBMCs. A freely available public database, intended as a resource for researchers studying the immune response to SARS-CoV-2, is where the repertoires were released. Where HLA class I and class II types were available, the types were taken from metadata supplied by the sample provider, not from assay-based typing. The sample metadata nearly always contained a de-identified subject ID, COVID-19 status, age in years and sex. The research as a whole found: How much clinical and demographic metadata was included differed by source and by participant, and the metadata was provided uncurated.

In the germline V gene (reference sequence), CDR1 corresponds to SGHNT and CDR2 to YYREEE. At the junction V is shortened by 3 bases and J by 5 bases; bases outside the gene matches: 7. The CDR3 has 15 amino acids, counting the end cysteine and phenylalanine. Only the CDR3 region is kept as DNA, spanning 45 bases read in frame from base 1. Each collaborating institution followed its own protocols to collect whole blood in K2EDTA tubes. For TCRbeta analysis, collaborators shipped samples as frozen whole blood, isolated PBMCs, or DNA extracted from either of those sample types. TCRbeta CDR3 regions were amplified from genomic DNA by means of the immunoSEQ Assay, a bias-controlled multiplex PCR. The study's own analysis went as follows. Within the assay, amplification of reference gene primers was used to estimate how many nucleated cells each sample contained. To quantify the absolute abundance of each unique TCRbeta CDR3 rearrangement, sequence reads were collapsed and filtered. For each sample, productive Simpson clonality was calculated as the square root of Simpson's diversity index across productive rearrangements. Entries here come from immuneACCESS through TCRdb and include only in-frame sequences with V and J called. Some clones fail to appear in such tables; in the studies checked, an unresolved V gene covers under half of the shortfall, and the cause of the remainder is unknown. V, J and clone size are those of that table, while D and trimming were read from the DNA. This sample is represented by some 35,000 clones; approximately 91% of them were singletons. The ten largest account for roughly a fifth of the sample.

Concerning this clone itself: Its antigen is unknown. No per-base quality is available; no much larger clone lies one base away.

The sequencing sample was made of peripheral blood. The clonotype comes from a man in his 70s with acute or convalescent COVID-19. The V gene is TRBV5-4 and the J gene is TRBJ1-1; the junction holds 10 bases that match TRBD1. The base sequence is TGTGCCAGCAGCTCCCCGGACAGGGGGAGAACTGAAGCTTTCTTT. Its protein product is CASSSPDRGRTEAFF.